The clone carrying this T cell receptor (beta chain) was counted a single time. The data belong to a study of blood T cell repertoires in COVID-19. Whole-study context: Samples came from the United States, Italy and Spain, spanning acute and convalescent COVID-19. PBMCs, B-cell-depleted T cells, or T cells were the source of the cDNA or gDNA that made up the material.

Only in-frame clones appear in the TCRdb table, and some are missing; sequencing was by immunoSEQ multiplex PCR. The sample has about 120,000 clones, 90% seen once. CDR1 is SGHDN and CDR2 is FVKESK in the germline V gene. V was clipped by 4 bases and J by 0 bases; unmatched bases: 1. The CDR3 spans 14 residues. This clonotype was sampled from a woman in her sixties or seventies with COVID-19, enrolled during active disease. This chain joins TRBV14 and TRBJ2-3; 7 bases map to TRBD1. Sequencing was carried out using peripheral blood. The CDR3 protein is CASSRDRSTDTQYF. The DNA for the CDR3 is TGTGCCAGCAGCCGGGACAGAAGCACAGATACGCAGTATTTT. Complete variable domain (other parts from reference TRBV14 and TRBJ2-3): EAGVTQFPSHSVIEKGQTVTLRCDPISGHDNLYWYRRVMGKEIKFLLHFVKESKQDESGMPNNRFLAERTGGTYSTLKVQPAELEDSGVYFCASSRDRSTDTQYFGPGTRLTVL.